This record concerns one T cell receptor (beta chain) sequence. Its antigen is not known. Relative to the germline gene, one junction end is altered; a read error may explain this. These data originate in a study of early T cells in non-severe SARS-CoV-2 infection. Whole-study context: The input, bulk RNA from unsorted whole blood, was sequenced, and chains were unpaired.

From germline, CDR1 is DFQATT and CDR2 SNEGSKA (reference sequence). CDR3 length equals 15 residues. TCRdb passed the 5' RACE reads through MiXCR, listing each CDR3 protein once. The data show 45,000 to 75,000 distinct CDR3 sequences, about 8.9% seen once. General observations from the study: Private and CD4 specificities were missed by VDJdb matching, skewed to anti-spike CD8.

The chain links TRBV20-1 to TRBJ2-1; possible D gene TRBD2, 6 bases. Sequencing was performed on whole blood. The receptor was derived from an adult who was a healthcare worker with PCR-confirmed SARS-CoV-2 infection or an uninfected control (not recorded which). CDR3 in DNA: TGCGGTGCTCCGTTAGCAGGAGGGCCTGACAATGAGCAGTTCTTC. Its protein product is CGAPLAGGPDNEQFF.